These 20 T cell receptor beta chains came from one sample sequenced in a study of CD8 T cells in ankylosing spondylitis. TCRdb re-called the 5' RACE reads with MiXCR, one entry per CDR3 protein. The sample holds 250,000 or so distinct CDR3 sequences, around 25% seen once. Sequences were obtained from blood, either unsorted or a sorted T cell fraction (not recorded which). These receptors were taken from a male donor with ankylosing spondylitis or in good health (not recorded which).

This clonotype has a handful of counts. This chain links TRBV12-3 or TRBV12-4 with TRBJ1-1; D may be TRBD1 (6 bases). This CDR3 is built from 15 residues. Deletions cut 1 base from V and 4 bases from J, with 13 bases between. Here the CDR3 reads CASSLVGGGGTEAFF. The DNA for the CDR3 is TGTGCCAGCAGTTTAGTCGGAGGGGGAGGCACTGAAGCTTTCTTT.

The chain is built from TRBV15 and TRBJ2-3, with D possibly being TRBD2 (7 bases). CDR1 and CDR2 (germline): LNHNV, YYDKDF (reference sequence). This CDR3 has 17 residues. The V gene lost 5 bases and the J gene lost 1 base, with 19 bases spanning the gap. The CDR3 protein is CATSPTRGGKGTDTQYF. The CDR3 DNA sequence: TGTGCCACCAGCCCTACGAGGGGGGGTAAGGGCACAGATACGCAGTATTTT.

This clonotype was recorded at least ten times. The rearrangement uses TRBV20-1 and TRBJ2-1; 10 nucleotides match TRBD2. CDR1 is DFQATT and CDR2 is SNEGSKA in the germline V gene (reference sequence). The CDR3 totals 18 residues. With 7 bases clipped from V and 0 bases from J, the junction kept 15 bases outside the gene matches. CDR3 protein: CSVSELAGVSSSYNEQFF. The CDR3 DNA is TGCAGTGTTTCCGAGCTAGCGGGGGTTTCAAGCTCCTACAATGAGCAGTTCTTC.

V and J are TRBV10-3 and TRBJ2-1; TRBD1 aligns across 8 bases. Germline lookup yields CDR1 ENHRY and CDR2 SYGVKD. CDR3 length: 14 residues. Trimming cost V 11 bases and J 7 bases; bases outside gene matches: 13. This CDR3 reads CALKSDRGGNEQFF. The CDR3 DNA reads TGTGCCCTAAAAAGCGACAGGGGAGGTAATGAGCAGTTCTTC.

This clonotype was detected only a few times. This sequence joins TRBV20-1 and TRBJ2-5; TRBD1 agrees at 7 bases. Germline trimming cut 1 base from V and 0 bases from J; bases unmatched to any gene: 5. The CDR3 has 15 residues. Per germline, CDR1 DFQATT and CDR2 SNEGSKA (reference sequence). CDR3 sequence: CSARAGTAYQETQYF. The CDR3 bases are TGCAGTGCTAGAGCCGGGACAGCGTACCAAGAGACCCAGTACTTC.

The chain couples TRBV20-1 to TRBJ2-1; 11 nucleotides match TRBD2. In germline, CDR1 is DFQATT, CDR2 SNEGSKA (reference sequence). The trim removed 0 bases at V and 9 bases at J, leaving 10 bases unmatched. CDR3 length equals 16 residues. This chain's CDR3 is CSARDPGSGGAGEQFF. The DNA for the CDR3 is TGCAGTGCTAGAGATCCGGGTAGCGGGGGGGCCGGTGAGCAGTTCTTC.

The J gene is TRBJ2-5, the V gene TRBV12-3 or TRBV12-4, with D possibly matching TRBD1 (5 bases). V was clipped by 3 bases and J by 2 bases, with 10 bases between them. There are 14 residues in the CDR3. CDR3 protein: CASSLGPAQETQYF. The DNA of the CDR3 is TGTGCCAGCAGTTTGGGGCCAGCTCAAGAGACCCAGTACTTC.

This clonotype was observed a handful of times. DNA of the CDR3: TGCAGTGCTAGAGAGCAGTATCGGGACATTCAGTACTTC. This translates into CSAREQYRDIQYF. The rearrangement links TRBV20-1 to TRBJ2-4; no clear D. From germline, CDR1 is DFQATT and CDR2 SNEGSKA (reference sequence). V lost 0 bases to trimming and J lost 8 bases, with 11 bases between them. CDR3 length equals 13 residues.

This clonotype was recorded a few times. The chain recombines TRBV20-1 with TRBJ2-7; possibly TRBD2 for D (6 bases). V shed 5 bases and J shed 2 bases, with 16 bases lying between them. This CDR3 region has 14 residues. Per germline, CDR1 DFQATT and CDR2 SNEGSKA (reference sequence). The CDR3 loop reads CSAEPLGGAYEQYF. Written as DNA, the CDR3 is TGCAGTGCTGAGCCCCTCGGCGGGGCCTACGAGCAGTACTTC.

The chain links TRBV10-1 to TRBJ1-2, with 7 nucleotides matching TRBD1. The length of the CDR3 is 13 residues. Unmatched junction bases numbered 6, after V lost 4 bases and J lost 7 bases. Germline lookup yields CDR1 WNHNN and CDR2 SYGVQD (reference sequence). CDR3 region: CASSAEGARGYTF. DNA for the CDR3: TGCGCCAGCAGTGCAGAGGGGGCTCGTGGCTACACCTTC.

Many counts were recorded for this clonotype. The chain has TRBV5-1 and TRBJ2-1; D is uncertain. Germline V CDR1 and CDR2: SGHRS, YFSETQ. Trimming pared 0 bases from V and 8 bases from J, leaving 12 bases between. This CDR3 region has 14 residues. The chain's CDR3 is CASSLEWWWDEQFF. DNA of the CDR3: TGCGCCAGCAGCTTGGAGTGGTGGTGGGATGAGCAGTTCTTC.

The sample holds many counts of this clonotype. The chain couples TRBV10-3 to TRBJ2-4; 9 bases agree with TRBD1. V dropped 3 bases and J dropped 8; count of bases not matched to a gene: 8. Germline V gene sequence: CDR1 ENHRY, CDR2 SYGVKD. The CDR3 has 15 residues. This CDR3 reads CAISDPGQGADIQYF. DNA for the CDR3: TGTGCCATCAGTGACCCGGGACAGGGAGCGGACATTCAGTACTTC.

Ten or more counts support this clonotype. This chain uses TRBV20-1 with TRBJ2-5, with 7 bases fitting TRBD2. The CDR3 covers 15 residues. Germline values: CDR1 DFQATT, CDR2 SNEGSKA (reference sequence). V trimming: 0 bases; J trimming: 3 bases; junction bases outside the gene matches: 7. This chain's CDR3 is CSARDLAGFEETQYF. Here the CDR3 DNA reads TGCAGTGCTAGAGATTTAGCGGGTTTCGAAGAGACCCAGTACTTC.

The chain links TRBV12-3 or TRBV12-4 to TRBJ1-1; D is unclear. The CDR3 spans 12 residues. The V end was cut by 6 bases, the J end by 7 bases, with 12 bases between. CDR3 region: CASSPDGVEAFF. CDR3 nucleotides: TGTGCCAGCAGCCCGGACGGAGTTGAAGCTTTCTTT.

V usage is TRBV20-1 and J usage is TRBJ2-1; either TRBD1 or TRBD2 may supply D (5 bases each). The CDR3 contains 13 residues. Germline-derived CDR1 and CDR2 are DFQATT and SNEGSKA (reference sequence). V was trimmed by 3 bases and J by 5 bases, leaving 11 bases between them. CDR3 amino acids: CSARGPSHNEQFF. The DNA of the CDR3 is TGCAGTGCTAGGGGACCTTCCCACAATGAGCAGTTCTTC.

The chain has TRBV30 and TRBJ2-1, with 13 nucleotides matching TRBD2. The CDR3 loop spans 15 amino acids. V lost 3 bases, J lost 8 bases, and 7 bases stayed unmatched. The germline CDR1 and CDR2 sequences are GTSNPN and SVGIG (reference sequence). The CDR3 DNA follows: TGTGCCTGGAGCTGGACTAGCGGGGGATTCGATGAGCAGTTCTTC. This gives the protein CAWSWTSGGFDEQFF. Together with reference TRBV30 and TRBJ2-1, the CDR3 gives the full variable domain: SQTIHQWPATLVQPVGSPLSLECTVEGTSNPNLYWYRQAAGRGLQLLFYSVGIGQISSEVPQNLSASRPQDRQFILSSKKLLLSDSGFYLCAWSWTSGGFDEQFFGPGTRLTVL.

Written as DNA, the CDR3 is TGCAGTGCTAGAGTTGTGAAGCGGGGGGACAATGAGCAGTTCTTC. Amino acids: CSARVVKRGDNEQFF. The V call is TRBV20-1, the J call TRBJ2-1, with 9 bases identical to TRBD2. The CDR3 spans 15 residues. The germline V gene encodes CDR1 DFQATT and CDR2 SNEGSKA (reference sequence). Losses at the gene ends were 1 base for V and 5 bases for J; bases not matched to a gene: 6.

This clonotype was found a few times. The chain recombines TRBV4-1 with TRBJ2-7, with TRBD1 identical over 10 bases. The CDR3 totals 14 residues. The junction had 11 bases not matched to a gene; V was cut back by 8 bases and J by 7 bases. Looked up from germline, CDR1 is MGHRA and CDR2 is YSYEKL. The CDR3 DNA reads TGCGCCAGCGGCCCGGGGACAGGGGCTTATGAGCAGTACTTC. It yields the protein CASGPGTGAYEQYF.

The gene calls are TRBV10-3 and TRBJ1-2, with D unclear. Between the trimmed V and J ends, which lost 0 bases and 2 bases, there was a span of 7 bases. This CDR3 contains 14 residues. Germline CDR1 is ENHRY and CDR2 is SYGVKD. The CDR3 DNA reads as TGTGCCATCAGTGAGTCCAACACAAACTATGGCTACACCTTC. It specifies CAISESNTNYGYTF.

This clonotype was counted at least ten times. V is TRBV29-1 and J is TRBJ1-1; no clear D gene. CDR1 SQVTM and CDR2 ANQGSEA come from the germline V gene. This CDR3 has 11 amino acids. The germline V and J ends were trimmed by 5 bases and 7 bases, with 11 bases remaining between them. CDR3 coding DNA: TGCAGCGTTACGGACGGCCTTGAAGCTTTCTTT. As protein: CSVTDGLEAFF.